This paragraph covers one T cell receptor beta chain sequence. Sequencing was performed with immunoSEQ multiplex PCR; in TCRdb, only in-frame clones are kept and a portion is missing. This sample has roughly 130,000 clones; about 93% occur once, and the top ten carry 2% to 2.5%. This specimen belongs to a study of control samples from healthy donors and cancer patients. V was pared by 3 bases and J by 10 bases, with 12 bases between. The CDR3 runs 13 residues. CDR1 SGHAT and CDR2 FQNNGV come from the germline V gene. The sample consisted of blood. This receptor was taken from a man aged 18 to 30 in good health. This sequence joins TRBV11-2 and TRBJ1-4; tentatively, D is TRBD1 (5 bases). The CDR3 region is CASSLGGRVKLFF. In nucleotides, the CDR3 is TGTGCCAGCAGCTTGGGTGGCAGGGTAAAACTGTTTTTT.